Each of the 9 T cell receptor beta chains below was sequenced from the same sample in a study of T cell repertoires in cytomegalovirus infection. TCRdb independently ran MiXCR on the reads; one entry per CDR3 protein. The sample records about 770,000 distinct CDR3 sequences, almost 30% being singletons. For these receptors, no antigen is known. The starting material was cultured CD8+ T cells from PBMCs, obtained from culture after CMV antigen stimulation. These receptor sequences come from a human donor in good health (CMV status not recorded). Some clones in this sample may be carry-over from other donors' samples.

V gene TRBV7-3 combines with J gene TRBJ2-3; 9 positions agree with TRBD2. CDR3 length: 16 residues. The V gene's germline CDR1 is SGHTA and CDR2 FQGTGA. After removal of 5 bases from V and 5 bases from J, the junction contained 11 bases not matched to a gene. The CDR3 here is CASSPPERGALDTQYF. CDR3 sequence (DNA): TGTGCCAGCAGCCCCCCGGAGCGGGGGGCCCTAGATACGCAGTATTTT.

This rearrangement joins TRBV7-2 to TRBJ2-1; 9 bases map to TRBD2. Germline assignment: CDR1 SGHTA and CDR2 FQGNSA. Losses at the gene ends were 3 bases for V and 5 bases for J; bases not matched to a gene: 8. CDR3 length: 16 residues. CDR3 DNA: TGTGCCAGCAGCTTGCGCGGGGGGGCCGAGGACAATGAGCAGTTCTTC. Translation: CASSLRGGAEDNEQFF. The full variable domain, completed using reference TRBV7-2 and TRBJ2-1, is GAGVSQSPSNKVTEKGKDVELRCDPISGHTALYWYRQSLGQGLEFLIYFQGNSAPDKSGLPSDRFSAERTGGSVSTLTIQRTQQEDSAVYLCASSLRGGAEDNEQFFGPGTRLTVL.

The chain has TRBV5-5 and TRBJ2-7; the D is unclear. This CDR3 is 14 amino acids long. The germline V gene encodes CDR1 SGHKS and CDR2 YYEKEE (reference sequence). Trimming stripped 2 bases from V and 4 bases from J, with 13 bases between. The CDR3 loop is CASSLIVTDYEQYF. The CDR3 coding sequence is TGTGCCAGCAGCTTAATCGTTACGGATTACGAGCAGTACTTC.

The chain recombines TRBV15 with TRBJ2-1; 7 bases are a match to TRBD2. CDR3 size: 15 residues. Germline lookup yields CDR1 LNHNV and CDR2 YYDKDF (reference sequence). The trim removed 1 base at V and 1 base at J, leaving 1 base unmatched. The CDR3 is CATSRGEGSYNEQFF. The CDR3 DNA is TGTGCCACCAGCAGAGGGGAGGGATCCTACAATGAGCAGTTCTTC.

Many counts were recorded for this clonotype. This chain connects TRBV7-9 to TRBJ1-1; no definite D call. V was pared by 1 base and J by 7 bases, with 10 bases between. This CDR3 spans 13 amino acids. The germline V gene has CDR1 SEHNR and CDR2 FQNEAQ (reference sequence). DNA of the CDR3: TGTGCCAGCAGCTTAGGACGTCCATTTGAAGCTTTCTTT. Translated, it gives CASSLGRPFEAFF.

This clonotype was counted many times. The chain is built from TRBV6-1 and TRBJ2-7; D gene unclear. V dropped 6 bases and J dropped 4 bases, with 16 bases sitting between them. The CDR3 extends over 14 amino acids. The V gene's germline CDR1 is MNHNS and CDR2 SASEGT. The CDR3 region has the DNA TGTGCCAGCAGCGCCGAGGCGGCTGCTTACGAGCAGTACTTC. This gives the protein CASSAEAAAYEQYF.

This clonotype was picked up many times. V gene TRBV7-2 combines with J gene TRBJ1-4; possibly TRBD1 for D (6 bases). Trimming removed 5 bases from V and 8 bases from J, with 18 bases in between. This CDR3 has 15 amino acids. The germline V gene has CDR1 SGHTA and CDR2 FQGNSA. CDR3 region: CASSPWDTEGEKLFF. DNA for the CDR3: TGTGCCAGCAGCCCATGGGACACGGAGGGGGAAAAACTGTTTTTT.

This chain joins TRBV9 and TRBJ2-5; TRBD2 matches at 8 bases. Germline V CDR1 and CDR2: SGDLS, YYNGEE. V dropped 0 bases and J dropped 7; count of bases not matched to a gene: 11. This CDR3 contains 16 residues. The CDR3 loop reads CASSVVPAGATRTQYF. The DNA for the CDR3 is TGTGCCAGCAGCGTAGTGCCAGCGGGGGCCACAAGGACCCAGTACTTC. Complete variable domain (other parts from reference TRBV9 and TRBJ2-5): DSGVTQTPKHLITATGQRVTLRCSPRSGDLSVYWYQQSLDQGLQFLIQYYNGEERAKGNILERFSAQQFPDLHSELNLSSLELGDSALYFCASSVVPAGATRTQYFGPGTRLLVL.

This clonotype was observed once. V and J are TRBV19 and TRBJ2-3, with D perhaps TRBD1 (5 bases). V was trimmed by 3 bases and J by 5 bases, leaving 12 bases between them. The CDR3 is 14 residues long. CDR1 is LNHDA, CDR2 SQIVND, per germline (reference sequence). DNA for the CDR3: TGTGCCAGTAGTATCTCGCAGGGTAGAGATACGCAGTATTTT. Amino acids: CASSISQGRDTQYF.